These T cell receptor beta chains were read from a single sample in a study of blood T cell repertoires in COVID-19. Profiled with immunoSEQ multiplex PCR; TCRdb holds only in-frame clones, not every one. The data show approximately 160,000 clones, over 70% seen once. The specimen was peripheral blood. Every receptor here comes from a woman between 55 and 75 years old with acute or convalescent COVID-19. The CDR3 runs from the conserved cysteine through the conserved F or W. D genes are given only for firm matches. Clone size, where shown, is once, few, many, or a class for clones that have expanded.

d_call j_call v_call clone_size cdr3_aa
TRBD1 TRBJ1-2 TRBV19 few CASSENRGRFGYTF
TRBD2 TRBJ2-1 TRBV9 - CASSPGLAGHNEQFF
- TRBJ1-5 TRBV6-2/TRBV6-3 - CASSYRTENQPQHF
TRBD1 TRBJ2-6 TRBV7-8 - CASSLPDRTLSSGANVLTF
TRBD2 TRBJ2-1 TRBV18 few CASSPSGGVYEQFF
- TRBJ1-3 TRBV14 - CASSQRGSLGNTIYF
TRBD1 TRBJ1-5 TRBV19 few CASSPQQGVYSNQPQHF
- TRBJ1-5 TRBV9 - CASSVGHSNQPQHF
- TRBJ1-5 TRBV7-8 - CASSSLHGGIRQPQHF
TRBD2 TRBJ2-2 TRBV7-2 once CASSLDSGGSPGELFF
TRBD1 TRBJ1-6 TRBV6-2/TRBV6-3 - CASSQQGADYNSPLHF
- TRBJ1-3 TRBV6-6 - CASSFSGNTIYF
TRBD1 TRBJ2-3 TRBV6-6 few CASNDRASTDTQYF
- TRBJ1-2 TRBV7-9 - CASSEDPPGTLYGYTF
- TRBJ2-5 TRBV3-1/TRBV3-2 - CASSQVGRAETQYF
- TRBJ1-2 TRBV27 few CATRQAGGSGYTF
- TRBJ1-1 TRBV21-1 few CASITEAFF
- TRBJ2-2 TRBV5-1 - CASSGDSGNTGELFF
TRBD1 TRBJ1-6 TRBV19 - CATLGQGNNSPLHF
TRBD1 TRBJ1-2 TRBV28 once CASSLRQGAVGYTF
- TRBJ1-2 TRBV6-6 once CASSPGQLPRGGYTF
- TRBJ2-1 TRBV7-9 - CASSNYRAREGDEQFF
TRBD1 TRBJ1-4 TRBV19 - CASSRQGLREKLFF
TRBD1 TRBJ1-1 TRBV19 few CASYTGTGPTEAFF
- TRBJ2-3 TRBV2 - CASRLGQMKQYF
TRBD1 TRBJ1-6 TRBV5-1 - CASSPPGQGNSPLHF
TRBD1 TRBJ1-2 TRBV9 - CASSVGTGGDYGYTF
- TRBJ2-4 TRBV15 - CATSAGIDSPPNIQYF
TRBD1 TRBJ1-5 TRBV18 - CASSPGQGKPQHF
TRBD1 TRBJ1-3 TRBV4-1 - CASSQGKGTVGFGGENTIYF
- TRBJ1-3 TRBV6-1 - CASSEVQVGNTIYF
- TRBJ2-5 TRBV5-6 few CASSLSTEIQETQYF
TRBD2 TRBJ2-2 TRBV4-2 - CASSQDTSGGLGELFF
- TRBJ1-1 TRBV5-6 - CASSLQGVNTEAFF
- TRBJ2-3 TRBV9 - CASSVVSYGDTQYF
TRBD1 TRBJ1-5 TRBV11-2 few CASSLVFFSGGLRHF
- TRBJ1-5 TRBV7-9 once CASSLDPGAQPQHF
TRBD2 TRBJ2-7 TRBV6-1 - CASSETRTSGEPYEQYF
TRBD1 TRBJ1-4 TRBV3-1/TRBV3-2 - CASSQGTGVLEKLFF
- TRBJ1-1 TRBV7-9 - CASSLVQTTSGAFF
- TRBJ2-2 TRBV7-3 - CASSFARANTGELFF
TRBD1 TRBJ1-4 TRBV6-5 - CASSPTGGKEKLFF